The 24 T cell receptor beta chains given below trace back to one sample, sequenced in a study of blood T cell repertoires in COVID-19. The protocol was immunoSEQ multiplex PCR, while the TCRdb copy is restricted to in-frame clones and leaves out a portion. The repertoire holds 140,000 or so clones, with approximately 73% as singletons. The material sequenced was peripheral blood. The receptors here all came from a man between 60 and 75 years old with acute or convalescent COVID-19.

V and J are TRBV7-6 and TRBJ1-1; D is undetermined. The CDR3 length is 15 residues. Germline V gene data show CDR1 as SGHVS and CDR2 as FNYEAQ. Trimming cost V 5 bases and J 2 bases, with 15 bases left between them. This CDR3 reads CASSRNDYYNTEAFF. CDR3 nucleotides: TGTGCCAGCAGCCGGAATGACTACTATAACACTGAAGCTTTCTTT.

This chain links TRBV6-1 with TRBJ2-5; perhaps TRBD1 as D (8 bases). CDR3 length: 16 residues. Per the germline V gene, CDR1 is MNHNS and CDR2 is SASEGT. Trimming removed 4 bases from V and 4 bases from J, with 19 bases in between. The CDR3 spells CASSAIVTGEGETQYF. The CDR3 DNA reads as TGTGCCAGCAGTGCGATCGTGACAGGGGAGGGAGAGACCCAGTACTTC.

The V call is TRBV27, the J call TRBJ1-2; 8 bases match TRBD1. V dropped 5 bases and J dropped 6; count of bases not matched to a gene: 5. The CDR3 consists of 13 residues. Germline-derived CDR1 and CDR2 are MNHEY and SMNVEV (reference sequence). The CDR3 coding sequence is TGTGCCAGCAGTAAGACAGGGGAGAATGGCTACACCTTC. Translating it yields CASSKTGENGYTF.

This sequence joins TRBV5-1 and TRBJ2-5; no reliable D call. Trimming shortened V by 3 bases and J by 5 bases, and 11 bases separated the two germline ends. This CDR3 has 13 residues. The V gene's germline CDR1 is SGHRS and CDR2 YFSETQ. CDR3 DNA: TGCGCCAGCAGCTCCCCCCCTCAGGAGACCCAGTACTTC. Translation: CASSSPPQETQYF. Looking up the rest from reference TRBV5-1 and TRBJ2-5 gives the full variable domain: KAGVTQTPRYLIKTRGQQVTLSCSPISGHRSVSWYQQTPGQGLQFLFEYFSETQRNKGNFPGRFSGRQFSNSRSEMNVSTLELGDSALYLCASSSPPQETQYFGPGTRLLVL.

In DNA, the CDR3 is TGTGCCAGCAGCTTGGGGGCTAGCGAAAAAAACATTCAGTACTTC. Residues: CASSLGASEKNIQYF. The rearrangement joins TRBV5-6 to TRBJ2-4; weak D call: TRBD2 (6 bases). This CDR3 has 15 residues. Trimming left V 0 bases short and J 4 bases short, with 11 bases between. Germline V gene sequence: CDR1 SGHDT, CDR2 YYEEEE.

This chain connects TRBV5-4 to TRBJ2-5; 8 nucleotides match TRBD1. The junction had 4 bases not matched to a gene; V was cut back by 1 base and J by 5 bases. The CDR3 is 14 amino acids. Germline V gene data show CDR1 as SGHNT and CDR2 as YYREEE (reference sequence). The CDR3, as DNA: TGTGCCAGCAGCTTGCAGGGGGCAGAGGAGACCCAGTACTTC. This codes for CASSLQGAEETQYF.

The V gene is TRBV5-1, the J gene TRBJ1-2; 7 nucleotides align to TRBD1. The CDR3 sequence is 16 residues long. Germline trimming cut 4 bases from V and 9 bases from J; bases unmatched to any gene: 18. CDR1 and CDR2 from the germline V gene are SGHRS and YFSETQ. The CDR3: CASSPQTGQLLGSYTF. The CDR3 coding sequence is TGCGCCAGCAGCCCGCAGACGGGACAGTTGCTTGGTAGCTACACCTTC.

The rearrangement links TRBV6-5 to TRBJ1-1; tentatively, D is TRBD1 (6 bases). Germline CDR1 reads MNHEY; CDR2 reads SVGAGI. With 7 bases removed from V and 1 base from J, the gap between germline ends came to 7 bases. CDR3 length: 12 amino acids. In DNA form, the CDR3 reads TGTGCCAGCAAGACAGGGAACACTGAAGCTTTCTTT. It is translated as CASKTGNTEAFF.

This chain uses TRBV27 with TRBJ2-1; TRBD1 might be the D (6 bases). The V and J ends lost 2 bases and 3 bases respectively, with 8 bases between them. The germline V gene has CDR1 MNHEY and CDR2 SMNVEV (reference sequence). The CDR3 extends over 14 amino acids. The CDR3 bases are TGTGCCAGCAGTTTAAGGGGGAACTACAATGAGCAGTTCTTC. It translates to CASSLRGNYNEQFF.

This chain joins TRBV28 and TRBJ2-7; D is perhaps TRBD2 (6 bases). V dropped 7 bases and J dropped 2 bases, with 12 bases sitting between them. The V gene's germline CDR1 is MDHEN and CDR2 SYDVKM. CDR3 size: 13 residues. The CDR3: CASIRGAPYEQYF. CDR3 DNA sequence: TGTGCCAGCATTCGCGGGGCACCCTACGAGCAGTACTTC.

In its sample, this clone was seen a few times. The V call is TRBV24-1, the J call TRBJ2-2; possibly TRBD2 for D (6 bases). This CDR3 contains 14 residues. Trimming pared 7 bases from V and 6 bases from J, leaving 14 bases between. The germline V gene encodes CDR1 KGHDR and CDR2 SFDVKD. CDR3 in amino acids: CATREGGEAGELFF. The DNA for the CDR3 is TGTGCCACCAGAGAAGGAGGGGAGGCCGGGGAGCTGTTTTTT.

In regard to this clone: The same CDR3 can be traced to other DNA sequences in this sample. The chain links TRBV27 to TRBJ2-5; D is unclear. The CDR3 covers 13 residues. The germline V gene encodes CDR1 MNHEY and CDR2 SMNVEV (reference sequence). V lost 5 bases and J 3 bases, leaving 10 bases between the germline ends. The CDR3 region has the DNA TGTGCCAGCAGTCGACGGAGTGAAGAGACCCAGTACTTC. Its translation is CASSRRSEETQYF.

V usage is TRBV30 and J usage is TRBJ2-1; TRBD2 is a possible D gene (6 bases). Germline V CDR1 and CDR2: GTSNPN, SVGIG (reference sequence). V lost 5 bases and J 3 bases, leaving 11 bases between the germline ends. This CDR3 spans 13 amino acids. The CDR3 bases are TGTGCCTGGGCCGGGAGCTTCTACAATGAGCAGTTCTTC. Amino acids: CAWAGSFYNEQFF.

V and J are TRBV30 and TRBJ2-5; D perhaps matches TRBD2 (6 bases). From germline, CDR1 is GTSNPN and CDR2 SVGIG (reference sequence). This CDR3 region has 12 residues. Trimming took 1 base from V and 6 from J, leaving 9 bases between them. CDR3 bases: TGTGCCTGGAGTGACGGGGGAAAGACCCAGTACTTC. Protein sequence: CAWSDGGKTQYF.

The genes are TRBV7-9 and TRBJ2-5; D is undetermined. Trimming pared 1 base from V and 4 bases from J, leaving 13 bases between. The CDR3 is 15 residues long. Germline V gene lookup returns CDR1 SEHNR and CDR2 FQNEAQ (reference sequence). CDR3 sequence (DNA): TGTGCCAGCAGCTTAGAAGGCAACCGGGTAGAGACCCAGTACTTC. Protein product: CASSLEGNRVETQYF.

The chain carries TRBV5-1 and TRBJ2-6, with D possibly being TRBD1 (6 bases). The CDR3 extends over 16 amino acids. Between the trimmed V and J ends, which lost 0 bases and 4 bases, there was a span of 11 bases. The V gene's germline CDR1 is SGHRS and CDR2 YFSETQ. The CDR3 DNA reads TGCGCCAGCAGCTTGGTATGGGGGCAAGGGGCCAACGTCCTGACTTTC. As protein: CASSLVWGQGANVLTF.

CDR3 sequence (DNA): TGTGCCAGCAGCTTAATTAGCGGGGTTATCACAGATACGCAGTATTTT. Amino acid sequence: CASSLISGVITDTQYF. The chain recombines TRBV5-4 with TRBJ2-3; TRBD2 aligns across 8 bases. V gave up 2 bases and J gave up 2 bases; unmatched junction bases: 7. CDR1 is SGHNT, CDR2 YYREEE, per germline (reference sequence). The CDR3 runs to 16 residues.

This clone was seen more than once but under ten times. V is TRBV29-1 and J is TRBJ1-1; possible D gene TRBD1, 5 bases. V lost 6 bases, J lost 1 base, and 9 bases lay in between. The V gene's germline CDR1 is SQVTM and CDR2 ANQGSEA. The CDR3 length is 12 residues. This CDR3 reads CSVTTENTEAFF. CDR3 in DNA: TGCAGCGTAACGACAGAGAACACTGAAGCTTTCTTT.

The V call is TRBV19, the J call TRBJ1-1; D unresolved. V lost 3 bases to trimming and J lost 1 base, with 12 bases between them. CDR3 length equals 15 residues. Per the germline V gene, CDR1 is LNHDA and CDR2 is SQIVND (reference sequence). In DNA form, the CDR3 reads TGTGCCAGTAGTATCCCCGGCCGAGGGAACACTGAAGCTTTCTTT. It translates to CASSIPGRGNTEAFF.

The V gene is TRBV20-1, the J gene TRBJ2-6; 12 bases align to TRBD2. Germline CDR1 reads DFQATT; CDR2 reads SNEGSKA (reference sequence). With 3 bases clipped from V and 3 bases from J, the junction kept 9 bases outside the gene matches. The CDR3 runs to 18 residues. The CDR3 DNA follows: TGCAGTGCTAGTTCCCTTGGACTAGCGGGATTTGGGGCCAACGTCCTGACTTTC. It translates to CSASSLGLAGFGANVLTF.

The gene calls are TRBV10-1 and TRBJ2-3, with 12 bases lining up with TRBD1. The V and J ends lost 3 bases and 5 bases, in that order; junction bases with no gene match: 6. The CDR3 spans 16 residues. The V gene's germline CDR1 is WNHNN and CDR2 SYGVQD (reference sequence). The CDR3 nucleotides are TGCGCCAGCAGTGACCCGGGACAGGGGGCTGGAGATACGCAGTATTTT. This translates into CASSDPGQGAGDTQYF.

This clone was seen more than once but under ten times. The V and J genes are TRBV5-1 and TRBJ2-1; D is possibly TRBD1 (6 bases). Germline loops: CDR1 SGHRS, CDR2 YFSETQ. With 2 bases removed from V and 6 bases from J, the gap between germline ends came to 18 bases. The CDR3 runs 16 residues. The CDR3 loop reads CASSLQGLVATNEQFF. The CDR3 DNA sequence: TGCGCCAGCAGCTTACAGGGCTTGGTAGCGACCAATGAGCAGTTCTTC.

This chain uses TRBV7-2 with TRBJ1-5, with 9 bases lining up with TRBD1. The CDR3 has 13 amino acids. Germline V gene lookup returns CDR1 SGHTA and CDR2 FQGNSA. V lost 4 bases and J lost 9; bases outside the gene matches: 4. The CDR3: CASSSTGGRPQHF. The CDR3 region has the DNA TGTGCCAGCAGCTCGACAGGGGGTCGGCCCCAGCATTTT.

J is TRBJ2-2 and V is TRBV19; maybe TRBD2 (5 bases). The V and J ends lost 0 bases and 9 bases respectively, with 14 bases between them. Germline CDR1 LNHDA, CDR2 SQIVND (reference sequence). This CDR3 has 15 residues. The CDR3 spells CASSIDAGVARELFF. DNA for the CDR3: TGTGCCAGTAGTATAGACGCGGGTGTGGCCCGGGAGCTGTTTTTT.